This TCR beta chain was sequenced for a study of shared clonotypes between healthy human individuals. Data came from immunoSEQ multiplex PCR; TCRdb stores just in-frame clones and leaves some out. The table includes about 1.5 million clones, approximately 98% detected once. Division of CD4+ cells produced a CD45RA+ naive subset and a CD45RA-negative memory subset. CDR1 is MNHEY, CDR2 SVGAGI, per germline. Deletions cut 0 bases from V and 5 bases from J, with 10 bases between. The CDR3 runs 14 residues. The sequenced sample consisted of naive CD4+ T cells sorted from blood. The sample's subset: CD45RA+ positively selected. This clonotype was obtained from a man under 40 in good health. This chain connects TRBV6-5 to TRBJ1-2; D is uncertain. CDR3 nucleotide sequence: TGTGCCAGCAGTTACTCGGCCATAGGGTATGGCTACACCTTC. It is translated as CASSYSAIGYGYTF.